Sequencing of this T cell receptor beta chain was carried out in a study of early T cells in non-severe SARS-CoV-2 infection. Study information: Unsorted whole blood bulk RNA was sequenced, with unpaired chains.

With respect to this clonotype: Antigen: not known.

CDR3 length: 12 amino acids. Trimming pared 5 bases from V and 9 bases from J, leaving 13 bases between. Germline V gives CDR1 SGHRS, CDR2 YFSETQ. General observations from the study: Using VDJdb, the matching emphasized anti-spike CD8 responses while missing private and CD4 specificities.

Unique molecular identifier tags were affixed to discrete cDNA molecules. TCRdb re-analysed the 5' RACE reads in MiXCR, keeping a single row per CDR3 protein. Here the sample spans about 45,000 distinct CDR3 sequences, around 10% being singletons. The sequencing sample was made of whole blood. V is TRBV5-1 and J is TRBJ2-3, with a tentative D call TRBD1 (5 bases). This TCR derives from an adult who was a healthcare worker with PCR-confirmed SARS-CoV-2 infection or an uninfected control (not recorded which). The CDR3 DNA reads TGCGCCAGCAGGCAGACAGAGTCCACGCAGTATTTT. This codes for CASRQTESTQYF. Using reference TRBV5-1 and TRBJ2-3 for the parts outside the CDR3, the full variable domain is KAGVTQTPRYLIKTRGQQVTLSCSPISGHRSVSWYQQTPGQGLQFLFEYFSETQRNKGNFPGRFSGRQFSNSRSEMNVSTLELGDSALYLCASRQTESTQYFGPGTRLTVL.